This note documents a single T cell receptor (beta chain) sequence. Its target is unknown. Sequenced by immunoSEQ multiplex PCR; TCRdb stores in-frame clones only, minus some. The table lists tens of thousands of clones, approximately 89% of them singletons. This record comes from a study of OX40 agonist ivuxolimab in advanced cancers. This CDR3 comprises 16 residues. V lost 5 bases and J lost 2, with 17 bases in between. Germline-derived CDR1 and CDR2 are SGHVS and FNYEAQ. Broader study findings: Clonal expansion was among the lowest in partial responders at 0.1-3.0 mg/kg, especially CD8+.

V gene TRBV7-6 combines with J gene TRBJ2-3; possibly TRBD1 for D (6 bases). The sample consisted of CD4+ or CD8+ T cells sorted from blood, taken in a trial of the OX40 agonist ivuxolimab. The receptor comes from an adult with an advanced solid tumor such as melanoma, head and neck, liver or kidney cancer. The CDR3 loop reads CASSPQRTELTDTQYF. The CDR3 nucleotides are TGTGCCAGCAGCCCGCAAAGGACAGAGCTCACAGATACGCAGTATTTT.